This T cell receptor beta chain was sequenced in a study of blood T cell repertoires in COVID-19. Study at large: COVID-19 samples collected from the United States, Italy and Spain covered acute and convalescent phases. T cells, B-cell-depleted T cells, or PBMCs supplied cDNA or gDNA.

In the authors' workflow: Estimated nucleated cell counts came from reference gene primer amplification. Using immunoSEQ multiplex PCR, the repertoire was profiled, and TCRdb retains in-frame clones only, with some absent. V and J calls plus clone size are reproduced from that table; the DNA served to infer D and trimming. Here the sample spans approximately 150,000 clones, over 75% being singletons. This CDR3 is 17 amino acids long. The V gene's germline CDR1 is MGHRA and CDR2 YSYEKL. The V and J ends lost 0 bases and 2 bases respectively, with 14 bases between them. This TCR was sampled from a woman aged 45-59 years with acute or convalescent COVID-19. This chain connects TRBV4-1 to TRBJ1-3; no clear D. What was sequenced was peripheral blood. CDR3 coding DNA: TGCGCCAGCAGCCAAGATTTTGCGAGGGAGCCTGGAAACACCATATATTTT. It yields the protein CASSQDFAREPGNTIYF.